Listed here are 31 T cell receptor beta chains from one sample, sequenced in a study of blood T cell repertoires in COVID-19. Libraries were prepared by immunoSEQ multiplex PCR; TCRdb keeps only in-frame clonotypes and omits some of them. The sample records over 200,000 clones, 80% to 90% being singletons. The sample consisted of PBMCs or T cells enriched from blood (not recorded which). All receptors come from a man between 18 and 35 years old who had recovered from COVID-19.

The chain links TRBV7-2 to TRBJ1-2; D is undetermined. Trimming removed 1 base at V and 0 bases at J, with 12 bases between. The CDR3 consists of 16 residues. Germline assignment: CDR1 SGHTA and CDR2 FQGNSA. The CDR3 DNA follows: TGTGCCAGCAGCTTAGACGGTACAGCTGCTAACTATGGCTACACCTTC. Residues: CASSLDGTAANYGYTF.

This chain connects TRBV3-1 (or the pseudogene TRBV3-2) to TRBJ2-5; 9 bases match TRBD2. Trimming removed 4 bases from V and 5 bases from J; junction bases left unmatched: 11. This CDR3 is 16 amino acids long. The germline V gene has CDR1 LGHDT and CDR2 YNNKEL (reference sequence). Here the CDR3 DNA reads TGTGCCAGCAGCCGAACAGTGGCGGGGGGGCCGGAGACCCAGTACTTC. Translated: CASSRTVAGGPETQYF.

The rearrangement joins TRBV9 to TRBJ1-6; D not certain. The CDR3 runs to 15 residues. The V and J ends lost 4 bases and 7 bases respectively, with 15 bases between them. Germline V gene lookup returns CDR1 SGDLS and CDR2 YYNGEE. The CDR3 DNA follows: TGTGCCAGCAGCCCAGCCGGCGGAGGGAATTCACCCCTCCACTTT. It translates to CASSPAGGGNSPLHF.

The table lists this clone with a count of one. J is TRBJ1-1 and V is TRBV11-3; D is ambiguous. The germline V gene encodes CDR1 SGHNT and CDR2 YENEEA. The CDR3 spans 16 residues. The ends were cut back, 3 bases at V and 1 base at J, with 15 bases in the middle. CDR3 loop: CASSFRLGGANTEAFF. CDR3 DNA sequence: TGTGCCAGCAGCTTTCGTCTCGGAGGAGCGAACACTGAAGCTTTCTTT.

V and J are TRBV27 and TRBJ2-1; maybe TRBD2 (6 bases). The V gene lost 3 bases and the J gene lost 4 bases, with 13 bases spanning the gap. The CDR3 has 15 residues. Germline lookup yields CDR1 MNHEY and CDR2 SMNVEV (reference sequence). This CDR3 reads CASSFFGTQYNEQFF. DNA for the CDR3: TGTGCCAGCAGTTTTTTCGGGACTCAGTACAATGAGCAGTTCTTC.

The V call is TRBV6-5, the J call TRBJ2-6, with a weak D call TRBD1 (6 bases). Germline CDR1 reads MNHEY; CDR2 reads SVGAGI. The CDR3 has 14 amino acids. Between the trimmed V and J ends, which lost 7 bases and 3 bases, there was a span of 10 bases. Here the CDR3 DNA reads TGTGCCAGCACCCCAGGGGATGGGGCCAACGTCCTGACTTTC. Residues: CASTPGDGANVLTF.

This chain joins TRBV12-5 and TRBJ2-1; 11 nucleotides agree with TRBD2. CDR3 size: 15 residues. Trimming at V came to 7 bases and at J to 3 bases, leaving 5 bases not matched to a gene. Germline CDR1 and CDR2: LGHNT and FRNRAP. In DNA, the CDR3 is TGTGCTAGTGCCACTAGCGGGAGATTCTACAATGAGCAGTTCTTC. It yields the protein CASATSGRFYNEQFF.

The CDR3 nucleotides read TGCGCCAGCAGCCAATTTGAGGAGACCCAGTACTTC. Amino acid sequence: CASSQFEETQYF. J is TRBJ2-5 and V is TRBV4-1; D gene uncertain. The V and J ends lost 2 bases and 5 bases respectively, with 6 bases between them. Germline loops: CDR1 MGHRA, CDR2 YSYEKL. The CDR3 covers 12 residues.

As to this clone: This may be a read error: a much more frequent sequence differs by one nucleotide. Distinct nucleotide sequences in the sample also encode this CDR3. V is TRBV7-8 and J is TRBJ2-7, with D hard to call. Germline V gene data show CDR1 as SGHVS and CDR2 as FQNEAQ. The CDR3 covers 14 residues. The CDR3 reads CASSLGVSPGEQYF. CDR3 in DNA: TGTGCCAGCAGCTTAGGTGTTAGCCCGGGTGAGCAATACTTC.

The rearrangement joins TRBV30 to TRBJ2-1; weak D call: TRBD2 (6 bases). V was cut by 4 bases and J by 3 bases, with 16 bases left in between. CDR1 is GTSNPN and CDR2 is SVGIG in the germline V gene (reference sequence). The CDR3 is 15 amino acids. CDR3 in amino acids: CAWTLGGSVYNEQFF. CDR3 in DNA: TGTGCCTGGACCTTGGGGGGTTCTGTCTACAATGAGCAGTTCTTC.

The chain carries TRBV7-9 and TRBJ2-3; the match to TRBD1 covers 9 bases. After removal of 4 bases from V and 0 bases from J, the junction contained 8 bases not matched to a gene. This CDR3 contains 17 residues. CDR1 and CDR2 from the germline V gene are SEHNR and FQNEAQ (reference sequence). The CDR3 spells CASSYSPGQGSTDTQYF. The CDR3 DNA is TGTGCCAGCAGCTACTCCCCGGGACAGGGAAGCACAGATACGCAGTATTTT.

The CDR3 nucleotides read TGTGCCAGTAGTTACCGGGACAGGACGATTGAGCAGTTCTTC. Amino acid sequence: CASSYRDRTIEQFF. The rearrangement joins TRBV19 to TRBJ2-1, with TRBD1 matching over 8 bases. This CDR3 spans 14 amino acids. V was pared by 5 bases and J by 9 bases, with 9 bases of the junction left unmatched. Per germline, CDR1 LNHDA and CDR2 SQIVND (reference sequence).

The rearrangement links TRBV29-1 to TRBJ2-3, with D possibly matching TRBD2 (5 bases). CDR1 is SQVTM and CDR2 is ANQGSEA in the germline V gene. The ends were cut back, 5 bases at V and 3 bases at J, with 12 bases in the middle. This CDR3 has 13 residues. CDR3 sequence reads: CSVRLGLTDTQYF. CDR3 DNA: TGCAGCGTTCGCCTCGGACTGACAGATACGCAGTATTTT.

The V call is TRBV7-8, the J call TRBJ2-1; 9 bases are shared with TRBD2. The ends lost 1 base at V and 6 bases at J; junction bases unmatched: 4. The CDR3 loop spans 15 amino acids. In germline, CDR1 is SGHVS, CDR2 FQNEAQ. CDR3 in amino acids: CASSLDGGRANEQFF. CDR3 coding DNA: TGTGCCAGCAGCTTAGATGGCGGGAGGGCCAATGAGCAGTTCTTC.

The chain couples TRBV11-2 to TRBJ1-2; 11 bases are a match to TRBD1. The CDR3 contains 15 residues. The germline CDR1 and CDR2 sequences are SGHAT and FQNNGV. After removal of 3 bases from V and 4 bases from J, the junction contained 4 bases not matched to a gene. CDR3 in amino acids: CASSFGTGGSYGYTF. The CDR3 nucleotides are TGTGCCAGCAGCTTTGGGACAGGGGGGTCCTATGGCTACACCTTC. The variable domain in full, completed from reference TRBV11-2 and TRBJ1-2, reads EAGVAQSPRYKIIEKRQSVAFWCNPISGHATLYWYQQILGQGPKLLIQFQNNGVVDDSQLPKDRFSAERLKGVDSTLKIQPAKLEDSAVYLCASSFGTGGSYGYTFGSGTRLTVV.

The chain couples TRBV7-9 to TRBJ2-3; a weak D match, TRBD2 (5 bases). V was cut by 4 bases and J by 1 base, with 18 bases left in between. Germline CDR1 is SEHNR and CDR2 is FQNEAQ (reference sequence). CDR3 length: 17 residues. CDR3 in DNA: TGTGCCAGCAGCTCGGGTAGCGCGGCTCGAGGCACAGATACGCAGTATTTT. This codes for CASSSGSAARGTDTQYF.

The chain has TRBV4-1 and TRBJ1-3; D unclear. CDR1 is MGHRA, CDR2 YSYEKL, per germline. The CDR3 sequence is 16 residues long. The V and J ends lost 1 base and 2 bases respectively, with 12 bases between them. CDR3 bases: TGCGCCAGCAGCCAAGCCGCGGGGATAGCTGGAAACACCATATATTTT. Its translation is CASSQAAGIAGNTIYF.

This chain uses TRBV2 with TRBJ2-4; D gene ambiguous. The CDR3 is 14 amino acids. Germline V gene data show CDR1 as SNHLY and CDR2 as FYNNEI. Trimming took 5 bases from V and 6 from J, leaving 14 bases between them. This CDR3 is CASSRATAGNIQYF. DNA for the CDR3: TGTGCCAGCAGTCGTGCCACAGCAGGAAACATTCAGTACTTC.

Comments on this clone: Since a much larger clone is just one base distant, this may be a read error. This same CDR3 is encoded by further DNA sequences in the sample. The rearrangement joins TRBV6-4 to TRBJ2-3, with 11 bases that match TRBD2. With 3 bases clipped from V and 2 bases from J, the junction kept 1 base outside the gene matches. Germline lookup yields CDR1 MRHNA and CDR2 SNTAGT. This CDR3 region has 15 residues. CDR3 sequence reads: CASSDSGGATDTQYF. The CDR3 bases are TGTGCCAGCAGTGATAGCGGGGGGGCCACAGATACGCAGTATTTT.

V is TRBV30 and J is TRBJ1-5, with D possibly matching TRBD1 (5 bases). This CDR3 comprises 13 residues. The ends were cut back, 0 bases at V and 5 bases at J, with 8 bases in the middle. CDR1 is GTSNPN and CDR2 is SVGIG in the germline V gene (reference sequence). CDR3 in amino acids: CAWSVDRDQPQHF. CDR3 bases: TGTGCCTGGAGTGTAGACAGAGATCAGCCCCAGCATTTT.

This chain connects TRBV3-1 (or the pseudogene TRBV3-2) to TRBJ1-4; 9 bases fit TRBD1. Germline V CDR1 and CDR2: LGHDT, YNNKEL (reference sequence). This CDR3 has 14 residues. V dropped 5 bases and J dropped 6; count of bases not matched to a gene: 4. CDR3 in amino acids: CASSTGTGYEKLFF. The DNA for the CDR3 is TGTGCCAGCAGCACCGGGACAGGGTATGAAAAACTGTTTTTT.

This rearrangement joins TRBV28 to TRBJ1-2; D call uncertain. CDR1 and CDR2 from the germline V gene are MDHEN and SYDVKM. V was pared by 3 bases and J by 5 bases, with 7 bases between. The CDR3 is 12 residues long. The CDR3 region has the DNA TGTGCCAGCAGTTTGTGGCTGTATGGCTACACCTTC. Translated: CASSLWLYGYTF.

The chain carries TRBV9 and TRBJ2-2, with unresolved D. The germline V gene encodes CDR1 SGDLS and CDR2 YYNGEE. This CDR3 is 14 amino acids long. V was pared by 0 bases and J by 0 bases, with 3 bases between. The CDR3 loop reads CASSVATNTGELFF. The CDR3 DNA reads as TGTGCCAGCAGCGTAGCTACGAACACCGGGGAGCTGTTTTTT.

This clone was recorded only once. The rearrangement uses TRBV7-2 and TRBJ2-5; 8 nucleotides match TRBD2. Germline CDR1 and CDR2: SGHTA and FQGNSA. This CDR3 region has 15 residues. The ends lost 2 bases at V and 5 bases at J; junction bases unmatched: 7. CDR3 DNA sequence: TGTGCCAGCAGCTTATGGGGACTAGAGGGCGAGACCCAGTACTTC. It is translated as CASSLWGLEGETQYF.

The V gene is TRBV9, the J gene TRBJ1-2, with a tentative D call TRBD1 (5 bases). This CDR3 spans 15 amino acids. V gave up 0 bases and J gave up 0 bases, with 9 bases separating them. Germline V gene sequence: CDR1 SGDLS, CDR2 YYNGEE. CDR3 coding DNA: TGTGCCAGCAGCGTAGGCGGGGGAGCTAACTATGGCTACACCTTC. Translated: CASSVGGGANYGYTF.

The chain uses TRBV10-3 and TRBJ2-2; 8 bases map to TRBD1. The germline gives CDR1 ENHRY, CDR2 SYGVKD. This CDR3 contains 14 residues. Trimming cost V 6 bases and J 4 bases; bases outside gene matches: 4. The DNA of the CDR3 is TGTGCCATCAGAGGGGACAGGAGCACCGGGGAGCTGTTTTTT. Amino acid sequence: CAIRGDRSTGELFF.

The rearrangement uses TRBV25-1 and TRBJ2-3, with a possible D match to TRBD2 (5 bases). V was trimmed by 4 bases and J by 2 bases, leaving 19 bases between them. CDR1 and CDR2 from the germline V gene are MGHDK and SYGVNS. The CDR3 extends over 17 amino acids. In DNA, the CDR3 is TGTGCCAGCAGTGGGAGCGGTAATCTGGGGTACACAGATACGCAGTATTTT. Translation gives CASSGSGNLGYTDTQYF. The variable domain in full, with the rest retrieved from reference TRBV25-1 and TRBJ2-3, is EADIYQTPRYLVIGTGKKITLECSQTMGHDKMYWYQQDPGMELHLIHYSYGVNSTEKGDLSSESTVSRIRTEHFPLTLESARPSHTSQYLCASSGSGNLGYTDTQYFGPGTRLTVL.

The chain carries TRBV5-1 and TRBJ1-1; D is ambiguous. The CDR3 covers 15 residues. Trimming stripped 0 bases from V and 6 bases from J, with 15 bases between. The germline V gene has CDR1 SGHRS and CDR2 YFSETQ. This CDR3 is CASSLGLGTAAEAFF. The CDR3 nucleotides are TGCGCCAGCAGCTTGGGGCTGGGTACTGCGGCTGAAGCTTTCTTT. The entire variable domain, with the rest obtained from reference TRBV5-1 and TRBJ1-1, is as follows: KAGVTQTPRYLIKTRGQQVTLSCSPISGHRSVSWYQQTPGQGLQFLFEYFSETQRNKGNFPGRFSGRQFSNSRSEMNVSTLELGDSALYLCASSLGLGTAAEAFFGQGTRLTVV.

This chain connects TRBV10-1 to TRBJ1-1; the D is unclear. Germline V gives CDR1 WNHNN, CDR2 SYGVQD (reference sequence). V lost 6 bases and J lost 1, with 12 bases in between. This CDR3 spans 14 amino acids. The CDR3 sequence: CASSLTRGNTEAFF. Here the CDR3 DNA reads TGCGCCAGCAGCCTTACCAGAGGGAACACTGAAGCTTTCTTT.

This sequence joins TRBV4-1 and TRBJ1-6, with unresolved D. Between the trimmed V and J ends, which lost 0 bases and 0 bases, there was a span of 18 bases. The CDR3 loop spans 20 amino acids. Germline V lookup: CDR1 MGHRA, CDR2 YSYEKL. DNA for the CDR3: TGCGCCAGCAGCCAAGATTGGAGAAGTCGAGCCAGCTCCTATAATTCACCCCTCCACTTT. Its translation is CASSQDWRSRASSYNSPLHF.

The chain uses TRBV30 and TRBJ1-1; tentative D call: TRBD1 (5 bases). V lost 5 bases to trimming and J lost 4 bases, with 14 bases between them. In germline, CDR1 is GTSNPN, CDR2 SVGIG (reference sequence). The CDR3 covers 13 residues. DNA of the CDR3: TGTGCCTGGTTGACAGACTTAGGCACTGAAGCTTTCTTT. Translating gives CAWLTDLGTEAFF.